Listed below are T cell receptor beta chains from one sample, sequenced in a study of blood T cell repertoires in COVID-19. Sequencing used immunoSEQ multiplex PCR; TCRdb keeps in-frame clones, though not all of them. The table lists 100,000 to 150,000 clones, 88% of them singletons. Input material: peripheral blood. Receptors originate from a human donor in a cohort sampled during active COVID-19. Both conserved end residues are trimmed from each CDR3.

V	J	CDR3
TRBV14	TRBJ1-2	ASSLGAGQGYGYT
TRBV19	TRBJ2-1	ASSVGLAGDEQF
TRBV28	TRBJ2-2	ASSLVGSLIGGELF
TRBV3-1/TRBV3-2	TRBJ2-7	ASSQGSGAISYEQY
TRBV6-5	TRBJ2-3	ASKPGQNTDTQY
TRBV11-3	TRBJ2-2	ASSFVPTSGKTGELF
TRBV6-5	TRBJ1-1	ASRAGTAHTEAF
TRBV5-4	TRBJ1-3	ATGQAGNTIY
TRBV3-1/TRBV3-2	TRBJ2-1	ASSRLFRGKGRYNEQF
TRBV10-3	TRBJ1-2	AISPEGRSNPVGYT
TRBV2	TRBJ2-7	ASSEAGGLVNYEQY
TRBV5-1	TRBJ2-1	ASSSHPANEQF
TRBV7-9	TRBJ2-1	ASTFGSEQF
TRBV6-5	TRBJ1-2	ASTFSRGYNGYT
TRBV7-2	TRBJ2-7	ASSLTLAGASYEQY
TRBV19	TRBJ2-5	ASSTVETQY
TRBV19	TRBJ1-2	ASTPKLAGSNYGYT
TRBV6-6	TRBJ2-3	ASRGLAKGDTQY
TRBV5-1	TRBJ1-1	ASSVSGQGRNTEAF
TRBV6-6	TRBJ1-2	ASSYRQGSIGYT
TRBV12-5	TRBJ2-2	ASGLGRATGELF
TRBV5-1	TRBJ2-5	ASSLKGQGMETQY
TRBV15	TRBJ2-1	ATSNQAGGSGEQF
TRBV12-2	TRBJ2-5	RGPGERGETQY
TRBV3-1/TRBV3-2	TRBJ2-7	ASSPGLAGYEQY
TRBV6-2/TRBV6-3	TRBJ2-5	ASSKLQGVDQETQY
TRBV4-1	TRBJ1-4	ASSHAGGAGEKLF
TRBV18	TRBJ2-7	ASSSGVVTYEQY
TRBV12-2	TRBJ1-1	ASRFYRDGVTEAF
TRBV27	TRBJ2-6	ASSFLAAGANVLT
TRBV7-9	TRBJ1-1	ASSLYSNTEAF
TRBV5-5	TRBJ1-1	ASSLQQGLTNTEAF
TRBV7-2	TRBJ2-7	ASSRQGYEQY
TRBV28	TRBJ2-1	ASSSSGQGAFEQF
TRBV11-2	TRBJ1-2	ASSLAQGGGYT
TRBV3-1/TRBV3-2	TRBJ2-7	ASSQVHGRASYEQY
TRBV19	TRBJ2-7	ASSRSGREYEQY
TRBV2	TRBJ2-7	ASRSTTGAREQY
TRBV7-9	TRBJ2-1	ASTGTSGIDLPF
TRBV11-2	TRBJ2-5	ASSLGVSQETQY
TRBV18	TRBJ2-7	ASSPGAGGSYEQY
TRBV28	TRBJ1-1	ASSLRTGALNTEAF
TRBV7-6	TRBJ1-6	ASSLDRQGGSPLH
TRBV6-1	TRBJ1-5	ASSEDRGNQPQH
TRBV28	TRBJ2-7	AVVRGGSSYEQY
TRBV7-9	TRBJ2-1	ASSKDRVKRRSSYNEQF
TRBV5-1	TRBJ1-1	ASSLSNLNTEAF
TRBV6-1	TRBJ1-3	ASSDRDTGNTIY
TRBV29-1	TRBJ2-5	SPRRLGPGGETQY
TRBV4-1	TRBJ2-1	ASSPPAGGEQF
TRBV19	TRBJ1-1	ASSRAHETEAF
TRBV4-1	TRBJ2-1	ASSPTDTPYNEQF
TRBV5-5	TRBJ2-5	ASSYGTQETQY
TRBV6-5	TRBJ1-2	ASSYEAGTIGYGYT
TRBV19	TRBJ2-2	ASSRGLAGGQSTGELF
TRBV5-4	TRBJ2-7	ASSIGQGNEQY
TRBV5-8	TRBJ2-5	ASSSGQKETQY